These 10 T cell receptor beta chains were all obtained from the same sample, sequenced in a study of a mutant IDH1 vaccine in newly diagnosed glioma. The antigens these receptors bind are not known. Libraries were prepared by immunoSEQ multiplex PCR; TCRdb keeps only in-frame clonotypes and omits some of them. The table has 41,000 or so clones, over 70% seen once. The time point was: week 23, last vaccination. A single vaccine dose contained 300 ug of mutant IDH1 20-mer peptide, and topical imiquimod was used with it. Source: PBMCs, taken from a glioma patient whose treatment included an IDH1 peptide vaccine. These receptors were obtained from a middle-aged woman with glioma. Some clones in this sample may be carry-over from other donors' samples.

To note about this clone: At one end the junction does not follow the germline gene, possibly because of a read error. The V gene is TRBV27, the J gene TRBJ2-2, with D possibly TRBD1 on 6 matching bases. The CDR3 totals 11 residues. In germline, CDR1 is MNHEY, CDR2 SMNVEV (reference sequence). CDR3 loop: CVRGYTGELFF. The CDR3, as DNA: TGCGTCAGGGGCTACACCGGGGAGCTGTTTTTT.

The rearrangement links TRBV27 to TRBJ1-5; D is perhaps TRBD1 (5 bases). The CDR3 has 13 residues. Germline loops: CDR1 MNHEY, CDR2 SMNVEV (reference sequence). V was clipped by 8 bases and J by 3 bases, with 11 bases between them. Written as DNA, the CDR3 is TGTGCCAGCGGATGGGACTTCAATCAGCCCCAGCATTTT. Its translation is CASGWDFNQPQHF.

This chain uses TRBV5-6 with TRBJ1-1, with D possibly being TRBD1 (6 bases). Germline V gene lookup returns CDR1 SGHDT and CDR2 YYEEEE. Trimming left V 2 bases short and J 0 bases short, with 14 bases between. The CDR3 contains 16 residues. CDR3 in DNA: TGTGCCAGCAGCTTCGTAAGCAACAGGGTGAACACTGAAGCTTTCTTT. Translation: CASSFVSNRVNTEAFF.

This chain connects TRBV5-1 to TRBJ2-2; no clear D gene. Trimming left V 2 bases short and J 6 bases short, with 5 bases between. This CDR3 has 12 amino acids. Per germline, CDR1 SGHRS and CDR2 YFSETQ. The CDR3 nucleotides read TGCGCCAGCAGCTTCCAGGCCGGGGAGCTGTTTTTT. This gives the protein CASSFQAGELFF.

The J gene is TRBJ1-4, the V gene TRBV5-6; D perhaps matches TRBD1 (5 bases). CDR3 length equals 14 residues. Trimming left V 2 bases short and J 8 bases short, with 13 bases between. Per the germline V gene, CDR1 is SGHDT and CDR2 is YYEEEE. The DNA for the CDR3 is TGTGCCAGCAGCTTTGGCACAGGACTAGAAAAACTGTTTTTT. It specifies CASSFGTGLEKLFF.

V and J are TRBV5-1 and TRBJ2-7; either TRBD1 or TRBD2 may fit D (6 bases each). V was trimmed by 0 bases and J by 3 bases, leaving 16 bases between them. This CDR3 is 16 amino acids long. Per germline, CDR1 SGHRS and CDR2 YFSETQ. CDR3 nucleotide sequence: TGCGCCAGCAGCTTGGCGCCCCTCGAGGGGGGCTACGAGCAGTACTTC. Amino acid sequence: CASSLAPLEGGYEQYF.

The chain uses TRBV7-9 and TRBJ2-3, with D uncertain. Trimming pared 7 bases from V and 1 base from J, leaving 9 bases between. The CDR3 runs 13 residues. Germline assignment: CDR1 SEHNR and CDR2 FQNEAQ (reference sequence). As DNA, the CDR3 is TGTGCCAGCATCTTTACAGGCACAGATACGCAGTATTTT. Encoded protein: CASIFTGTDTQYF.

The chain uses TRBV29-1 and TRBJ2-7; 9 bases map to TRBD1. The CDR3 loop spans 13 amino acids. Germline V gene sequence: CDR1 SQVTM, CDR2 ANQGSEA. V lost 8 bases, J lost 1 base, and 6 bases stayed unmatched. CDR3 protein: CSWMTGGSYEQYF. The CDR3 nucleotides are TGCAGCTGGATGACAGGGGGTTCCTACGAGCAGTACTTC.

This chain uses TRBV5-1 with TRBJ2-7; perhaps TRBD1 as D (5 bases). Germline CDR1 and CDR2: SGHRS and YFSETQ. The CDR3 extends over 15 amino acids. V was shortened by 0 bases and J by 2 bases, with 12 bases between the two germline ends. CDR3 coding DNA: TGCGCCAGCAGCTTGGAGCCAGGGCTAACCTACGAGCAGTACTTC. The encoded protein is CASSLEPGLTYEQYF.

This rearrangement joins TRBV18 to TRBJ2-1; TRBD2 might be the D (5 bases). Per germline, CDR1 KGHSH and CDR2 LQKENI. V was cut by 3 bases and J by 7 bases, with 16 bases left in between. The CDR3 sequence is 15 residues long. The CDR3 DNA reads TGTGCCAGCTCACCGGAGGCCCTGTCAGGTAATGAGCAGTTCTTC. Translation gives CASSPEALSGNEQFF.